The 6 T cell receptor beta chains listed next were all sequenced from one sample in a study of vaccination and CD4 T cells after COVID-19. TCRdb re-called the PCR reads through MiXCR, storing one row per CDR3 protein. The sample shows 20,000 to 25,000 distinct CDR3 sequences, approximately 57% of them seen only once. The material was CD4+ T cells from blood, obtained before SARS-CoV-2 vaccination. The origin of the receptors is a human donor who had recovered from COVID-19.

The rearrangement uses TRBV15 and TRBJ1-2, with D perhaps matching TRBD1 (6 bases). Deletions cut 3 bases from V and 8 bases from J, with 25 bases between. The V gene's germline CDR1 is LNHNV and CDR2 YYDKDF (reference sequence). This CDR3 has 17 residues. Here the CDR3 reads CATSSGGATGPTRGYTF. In DNA form, the CDR3 reads TGTGCCACCAGCAGTGGGGGGGCCACAGGGCCCACTAGAGGCTACACCTTC.

The V and J genes are TRBV5-4 and TRBJ2-5, with 7 bases that match TRBD2. CDR3 length: 15 residues. Trimming removed 4 bases from V and 5 bases from J; junction bases left unmatched: 11. Per germline, CDR1 SGHNT and CDR2 YYREEE (reference sequence). The CDR3 loop reads CASSTGLGWAETQYF. Written as DNA, the CDR3 is TGTGCCAGCAGCACCGGACTAGGGTGGGCCGAGACCCAGTACTTC.

This clonotype showed up just once. The V gene is TRBV6-5, the J gene TRBJ1-2; a weak D match, TRBD1 (5 bases). CDR1 is MNHEY, CDR2 SVGAGI, per germline. There are 11 residues in the CDR3. The V end lost 4 bases, the J end lost 8 bases, and 8 bases lay between the germline ends. Written as DNA, the CDR3 is TGTGCCAGCAGTTCAGGGCGGGGCTACACCTTC. It yields the protein CASSSGRGYTF.

The rearrangement joins TRBV18 to TRBJ2-1; D may be TRBD2 (5 bases). Germline assignment: CDR1 KGHSH and CDR2 LQKENI. V dropped 1 base and J dropped 0 bases, with 19 bases sitting between them. The CDR3 has 19 residues. The CDR3 bases are TGTGCCAGCTCACCACTTGGACTCGCGGACTTAAGCTCCTACAATGAGCAGTTCTTC. Translated, it gives CASSPLGLADLSSYNEQFF.

This clonotype was found a few times. The chain employs TRBV2 and TRBJ1-5; 9 bases agree with TRBD1. The CDR3 contains 13 residues. Trimming at V came to 7 bases and at J to 6 bases, leaving 4 bases not matched to a gene. In germline, CDR1 is SNHLY, CDR2 FYNNEI. For the CDR3, the DNA is TGTGCCAGCAAGGGACAGGGAGGTCAGCCCCAGCATTTT. It yields the protein CASKGQGGQPQHF.

This clonotype appeared a few times. The V call is TRBV6-1, the J call TRBJ2-7, with 8 bases matching TRBD1. CDR3 length: 15 residues. V lost 3 bases to trimming and J lost 2 bases; unmatched junction nucleotides: 6. Germline CDR1 is MNHNS and CDR2 is SASEGT. The CDR3: CASSEMVGQAYEQYF. In nucleotides, the CDR3 is TGTGCCAGCAGTGAGATGGTGGGACAGGCCTACGAGCAGTACTTC.